Listed below are T cell receptor beta chains from one sample, sequenced in a study of CD8 T cell repertoires and HIV-1 epitope variants. The protocol was immunoSEQ multiplex PCR, while the TCRdb copy is restricted to in-frame clones and leaves out a portion. The sample consists of tens of thousands of clones, around 75% of them appearing once. What was sequenced was uncultured baseline CD8+ T cells from peripheral blood mononuclear cells (PBMCs). All receptors come from a male donor with HIV. CDR3s include the opening cysteine and the closing phenylalanine or tryptophan. D genes are given only for firm matches. Some rows have no size entry. The others give once, few or many, or a class for an expanded clone.

.	few	TRBV7-3	TRBJ2-7	CASSLSAGTYEQYF	TGTGCCAGCAGCCTATCGGCAGGGACCTACGAGCAGTACTTC
TRBD2	.	TRBV15	TRBJ2-5	CATSQPTSGGGETQYF	TGTGCCACCAGCCAGCCCACCAGCGGGGGCGGAGAGACCCAGTACTTC
.	.	TRBV2	TRBJ2-1	CASSETLTGEQFF	TGTGCCAGCAGCGAAACGCTTACCGGTGAGCAGTTCTTC
.	.	TRBV4-3	TRBJ1-2	CASSQEGGGRATF	TGCGCCAGCAGCCAAGAGGGGGGAGGGCGGGCCACCTTC
.	few	TRBV7-6	TRBJ1-3	CATSGPETTGNTIYF	TGTGCCACCAGTGGGCCCGAAACGACTGGAAACACCATATATTTT
.	.	TRBV7-9	TRBJ2-7	CASSLDLGASYEQYF	TGTGCCAGCAGCTTAGATCTGGGAGCCTCCTACGAGCAGTACTTC
.	.	TRBV27	TRBJ1-3	CASSLRPPGANSGNTIYF	TGTGCCAGCAGTTTAAGGCCTCCAGGGGCCAACTCTGGAAACACCATATATTTT
.	.	TRBV2	TRBJ2-3	CASSEWNTKGTDTQYF	TGTGCCAGCAGTGAATGGAATACGAAGGGCACAGATACGCAGTATTTT
TRBD2	.	TRBV16	TRBJ2-1	CASSGSYNEQFF	TGTGCCAGTAGCGGGAGTTACAATGAGCAGTTCTTC
.	.	TRBV5-1	TRBJ1-3	CASSSMDSRDTIYF	TGCGCCAGCAGCTCCATGGACAGTAGGGACACCATATATTTT
.	once	TRBV6-6	TRBJ2-7	CASSLTRTFYEQYF	TGTGCCAGCAGCTTAACCAGGACTTTCTACGAGCAGTACTTC
.	.	TRBV15	TRBJ1-2	CATSRSRGGNYGYTF	TGTGCCACCAGCAGATCTAGGGGGGGTAACTATGGCTACACCTTC
.	.	TRBV18	TRBJ1-3	CASSSTVPGSGNTIYF	TGTGCCAGCTCATCGACAGTTCCGGGATCTGGAAACACCATATATTTT
.	.	TRBV2	TRBJ2-5	CASSDQGLETQYF	TGTGCCAGCAGTGATCAGGGGCTGGAGACCCAGTACTTC
TRBD2	.	TRBV7-2	TRBJ2-3	CASSPWGGGAPDTQYF	TGTGCCAGCAGCCCTTGGGGCGGGGGGGCGCCAGATACGCAGTATTTT
TRBD1	.	TRBV19	TRBJ1-1	CASRRQGVDTEAFF	TGTGCCAGTAGGAGACAGGGGGTGGACACTGAAGCTTTCTTT
.	.	TRBV7-6	TRBJ2-5	CASSLAVGGGGKETQYF	TGTGCCAGCAGCTTAGCTGTTGGAGGGGGCGGGAAGGAGACCCAGTACTTC
.	.	TRBV7-2	TRBJ2-7	CASSLTGGYEQYF	TGTGCCAGCAGCTTAACCGGGGGCTACGAGCAGTACTTC
TRBD2	.	TRBV2	TRBJ2-5	CASGPSGGDRDRGTQYF	TGTGCCAGTGGACCTAGCGGGGGAGATAGAGACCGAGGGACCCAGTACTTC
TRBD1	once	TRBV9	TRBJ2-2	CASSGDRENTGELFF	TGTGCCAGCAGCGGGGACAGAGAGAACACCGGGGAGCTGTTTTTT
TRBD2	once	TRBV7-9	TRBJ2-1	CASSFTSVYNEQFF	TGTGCCAGCAGCTTTACTAGCGTGTACAATGAGCAGTTCTTC
.	.	TRBV6-1	TRBJ1-5	CASSEGGLLSQPQHF	TGTGCCAGCAGTGAAGGGGGCCTCCTGAGTCAGCCCCAGCATTTT
.	.	TRBV6-5	TRBJ1-5	CATSRQVSMAQHF	TGTGCCACCTCCCGACAGGTCTCCATGGCCCAGCATTTT
.	few	TRBV2	TRBJ1-6	CASSEQPGSPLHF	TGTGCCAGCAGTGAACAGCCGGGTTCACCCCTCCACTTT
.	.	TRBV6-4	TRBJ2-3	CASSVPPRRSNTQYF	TGTGCCAGCAGTGTCCCCCCCCGGCGGAGCAATACGCAGTATTTT
.	.	TRBV7-2	TRBJ2-3	CASSLDWRGASSTDTQYF	TGTGCCAGCAGCTTAGACTGGCGGGGAGCGTCTAGCACAGATACGCAGTATTTT
.	few	TRBV30	TRBJ1-4	CAWSSGGLGEKLFF	TGTGCCTGGAGTAGCGGAGGTTTGGGGGAAAAACTGTTTTTT
TRBD1	.	TRBV18	TRBJ1-1	CASATGAGDTEAFF	TGTGCCAGCGCGACAGGGGCTGGGGACACTGAAGCTTTCTTT
.	.	TRBV14	TRBJ1-4	CASSRWDRSTNEKLFF	TGTGCCAGCAGCCGATGGGACCGCTCAACTAATGAAAAACTGTTTTTT
.	.	TRBV4-1	TRBJ2-1	CASSNYNEQFF	TGCGCCAGCAGCAACTACAATGAGCAGTTCTTC
.	.	TRBV4-3	TRBJ2-3	CASSPRLADTQYF	TGCGCCAGCAGCCCGCGACTAGCAGATACGCAGTATTTT
.	once	TRBV30	TRBJ2-3	CAWIPGESDTQYF	TGTGCTTGGATACCGGGGGAGTCAGATACGCAGTATTTT
.	.	TRBV5-1	TRBJ2-7	CASSTTDGGFLSYEQYF	TGCGCCAGCAGCACCACAGATGGGGGGTTTCTCTCCTACGAGCAGTACTTC
.	.	TRBV6-4	TRBJ2-6	CASSEHRVLSGANVLTF	TGTGCCAGCAGTGAGCATAGGGTCCTCTCTGGGGCCAACGTCCTGACTTTC
.	once	TRBV7-2	TRBJ2-3	CASTKKASSTDTQYF	TGTGCCAGCACCAAGAAAGCGAGTAGCACAGATACGCAGTATTTT
.	once	TRBV28	TRBJ2-5	CASSLAGSQYF	TGTGCCAGCAGCCTCGCCGGAAGCCAGTACTTC